This T cell receptor beta chain was documented in a study of control samples from healthy donors and cancer patients. V lost 7 bases, J lost 8 bases, and 15 bases lay in between. The germline V gene encodes CDR1 SGHDT and CDR2 YYEEEE. CDR3 length: 12 residues. Libraries were prepared by immunoSEQ multiplex PCR; TCRdb keeps only in-frame clonotypes and omits some of them. The table includes approximately 150,000 clones, about 91% detected once. The chain is built from TRBV5-6 and TRBJ1-2; D remains unclear. This sequence originates from a woman aged 40 to 50 in good health. The source material was blood. The CDR3 spells CASRTSAGGYTF. The DNA for the CDR3 is TGTGCCAGCCGTACGAGCGCCGGGGGCTACACCTTC.